One and the same sample provided the 30 T cell receptor beta chains below, sequenced in a study of CXCR3-negative and CXCR3-positive naive CD8 T cells. Regarding the study as a whole: Greater hydrophobicity was found in TRB CDR3s of CXCR3-positive naive cells than of CXCR3-negative naive cells.

UMI-tagged TRB cDNA libraries were built via 5' RACE. Using the 5' RACE reads, TCRdb records one entry per CDR3 protein without DNA. The sample data list roughly 99,000 distinct CDR3 sequences. For these receptors, no antigen is known. The sequencing sample was made of naive CXCR3+ CD8+ T cells from blood. Subset in this sample: CD45RO-CCR7+CD27+CD95- naive CD8+ T cells expressing CXCR3 (TNR3+). These receptors originate from a human donor in good health. Some clones in this sample may be carry-over from other donors' samples.

This rearrangement joins TRBV29-1 to TRBJ2-7; TCRdb names TRBD1, which stays unverified in the absence of DNA. The CDR3 runs 13 residues. CDR1 SQVTM and CDR2 ANQGSEA come from the germline V gene. CDR3 region: CSVLGGSNYEQYF.

This chain connects TRBV7-2 to TRBJ2-7. Germline lookup yields CDR1 SGHTA and CDR2 FQGNSA. The CDR3 sequence is 16 residues long. The CDR3 loop reads CASSFLGPGTPYEQYF.

The V and J genes are TRBV7-9 and TRBJ1-2; TCRdb returns TRBD1, unconfirmable since there is no DNA. The CDR3 is 15 amino acids. Germline V CDR1 and CDR2: SEHNR, FQNEAQ (reference sequence). The CDR3 loop is CASSLAGQGSYGYTF.

The chain carries TRBV5-5 and TRBJ1-5; TCRdb reports TRBD1, a call that lacks DNA to check it against. The germline CDR1 and CDR2 sequences are SGHKS and YYEKEE (reference sequence). The CDR3 runs to 13 residues. The CDR3 region is CASSYLQGWPQHF. Complete variable domain (other parts from reference TRBV5-5 and TRBJ1-5): DAGVTQSPTHLIKTRGQQVTLRCSPISGHKSVSWYQQVLGQGPQFIFQYYEKEERGRGNFPDRFSARQFPNYSSELNVNALLLGDSALYLCASSYLQGWPQHFGDGTRLSIL.

The chain recombines TRBV9 with TRBJ2-7; TCRdb designates TRBD1, a call that cannot be tested without DNA. The germline gives CDR1 SGDLS, CDR2 YYNGEE. The length of the CDR3 is 15 residues. CDR3: CASSSHLGGLDEQYF.

This chain joins TRBV28 and TRBJ2-1; with no DNA, the TCRdb D assignment of TRBD1 cannot be verified. The CDR3 spans 16 residues. The germline V gene has CDR1 MDHEN and CDR2 SYDVKM. CDR3 loop: CASSLLGDSPYNEQFF.

This rearrangement joins TRBV20-1 to TRBJ2-1; TCRdb calls TRBD2, which cannot be checked without DNA. CDR1 is DFQATT and CDR2 is SNEGSKA in the germline V gene (reference sequence). This CDR3 has 14 residues. The CDR3 reads CSANQGGQDNEQFF.

The chain employs TRBV23-1 and TRBJ1-5. TRBV23-1 is identified as an open reading frame with a role that is uncertain. The CDR3 length is 11 residues. The CDR3 sequence is CASRGNQPQHF.

The CDR3 sequence is CASSFPRDRVFYGYTF. V gene TRBV7-9 combines with J gene TRBJ1-2; TCRdb's D gene call, TRBD1, goes unchecked for lack of DNA. The CDR3 is 16 residues long. Germline-derived CDR1 and CDR2 are SEHNR and FQNEAQ (reference sequence).

J is TRBJ2-5 and V is TRBV7-7; TCRdb's D call of TRBD1 is untestable without DNA. The V gene's germline CDR1 is SSHAT and CDR2 FNYEAQ (reference sequence). The CDR3 loop spans 16 amino acids. CDR3 sequence: CASSRGQGDLQETQYF. The full variable domain, with the rest looked up from reference TRBV7-7 and TRBJ2-5, is GAGVSQSPRYKVTKRGQDVTLRCDPISSHATLYWYQQALGQGPEFLTYFNYEAQPDKSGLPSDRFSAERPEGSISTLTIQRTEQRDSAMYRCASSRGQGDLQETQYFGPGTRLLVL.

The rearrangement links TRBV7-6 to TRBJ1-1. Germline loops: CDR1 SGHVS, CDR2 FNYEAQ. CDR3 length: 15 amino acids. Here the CDR3 reads CASTHWADMNTEAFF.

The rearrangement links TRBV7-9 to TRBJ1-2. Germline V gene lookup returns CDR1 SEHNR and CDR2 FQNEAQ (reference sequence). CDR3 size: 16 residues. CDR3 amino acids: CASSLVVERHNYGYTF.

This chain joins TRBV19 and TRBJ2-7. This CDR3 contains 13 residues. CDR1 LNHDA and CDR2 SQIVND come from the germline V gene (reference sequence). CDR3 sequence: CASSIIDSYEQYF.

The gene calls are TRBV9 and TRBJ1-1; TCRdb picks TRBD1, but there is no DNA to check that call. The CDR3 consists of 15 residues. Germline assignment: CDR1 SGDLS and CDR2 YYNGEE. This chain's CDR3 is CASSGRDTDSAEAFF.

V and J are TRBV6-2 or TRBV6-3 and TRBJ1-5; lacking DNA, the TRBD1 call made by TCRdb goes unchecked. The CDR3 runs 17 residues. CDR1 MNHEY and CDR2 SVGEGT come from the germline V gene. This CDR3 is CASPKRRDRYSNQPQHF.

V is TRBV7-9 and J is TRBJ2-1; TCRdb proposes TRBD1, but this gene call is untestable without DNA. The length of the CDR3 is 15 residues. Germline CDR1 reads SEHNR; CDR2 reads FQNEAQ (reference sequence). The CDR3 spells CASSSPAAGQSEQFF.

The CDR3 region is CASSYSGEGSYEQYF. The chain has TRBV28 and TRBJ2-7; TCRdb's D call, TRBD1, is unchecked because there is no DNA. CDR3 size: 15 residues. The germline gives CDR1 MDHEN, CDR2 SYDVKM.

The chain combines TRBV29-1 with TRBJ2-7; TCRdb picks TRBD1, but there is no DNA to check that call. CDR3 length: 12 residues. Germline CDR1 SQVTM, CDR2 ANQGSEA. CDR3 amino acids: CSVEGLNYEQYF.

The chain carries TRBV7-2 and TRBJ2-7; TCRdb selects TRBD1, and the lack of DNA leaves this call unchecked. The CDR3 covers 16 residues. Germline CDR1 and CDR2: SGHTA and FQGNSA. CDR3: CASSSGIRDWPYEQYF.

The gene calls are TRBV6-6 and TRBJ2-3; TCRdb gives TRBD2 as the D gene, but with no DNA this cannot be confirmed. This CDR3 has 17 amino acids. The V gene's germline CDR1 is MNHNY and CDR2 SVGAGI (reference sequence). CDR3 loop: CASSYSIAGGWADTQYF.

The CDR3 reads CASSQVLARSTDTQYF. V gene TRBV3-1 combines with J gene TRBJ2-3; the D call of TRBD2 rests on TCRdb alone, since no DNA is present to check it. The CDR3 length is 16 residues. Germline loops: CDR1 LGHDT, CDR2 YNNKEL (reference sequence).

The rearrangement links TRBV20-1 to TRBJ2-7; absent DNA, TCRdb's TRBD1 call cannot be checked. Germline V gene data show CDR1 as DFQATT and CDR2 as SNEGSKA (reference sequence). The CDR3 totals 14 residues. This chain's CDR3 is CSARFRDSSYEQYF.

V gene TRBV4-3 combines with J gene TRBJ2-2; TCRdb's D call of TRBD1 is untestable without DNA. This CDR3 contains 17 residues. CDR1 is LGHNA and CDR2 is YSLEER in the germline V gene. The CDR3 sequence is CASSQDNTGYGTGELFF.

The CDR3 protein is CASSYDRNYGYTF. V gene TRBV6-5 combines with J gene TRBJ1-2; TCRdb lists TRBD1, though no DNA is available to test this call. The CDR3 runs 13 residues. Per germline, CDR1 MNHEY and CDR2 SVGAGI.

The V and J genes are TRBV5-1 and TRBJ1-1. CDR1 and CDR2 from the germline V gene are SGHRS and YFSETQ. The CDR3 sequence is 13 residues long. The CDR3 loop is CASSLTGGTEAFF.

CDR3 loop: CASRPPPGQVPYSNQPQHF. The chain combines TRBV6-2 or TRBV6-3 with TRBJ1-5; TCRdb names TRBD1, which stays unverified in the absence of DNA. In germline, CDR1 is MNHEY, CDR2 SVGEGT. This CDR3 has 19 amino acids.

The rearrangement joins TRBV5-1 to TRBJ2-2; TCRdb names TRBD1, which stays unverified in the absence of DNA. Germline V CDR1 and CDR2: SGHRS, YFSETQ. The CDR3 has 15 residues. This chain's CDR3 is CASSSWDTNTGELFF. Full variable domain (outside the CDR3, taken from reference TRBV5-1 and TRBJ2-2): KAGVTQTPRYLIKTRGQQVTLSCSPISGHRSVSWYQQTPGQGLQFLFEYFSETQRNKGNFPGRFSGRQFSNSRSEMNVSTLELGDSALYLCASSSWDTNTGELFFGEGSRLTVL.

The J gene is TRBJ2-7, the V gene TRBV25-1; the TCRdb call, TRBD1, lacks DNA for checking. The CDR3 is 15 amino acids. Germline V gives CDR1 MGHDK, CDR2 SYGVNS. The CDR3 sequence: CASGEYRGGRDEQYF.

This rearrangement joins TRBV4-3 to TRBJ2-2. Germline assignment: CDR1 LGHNA and CDR2 YSLEER. This CDR3 is built from 16 residues. CDR3 protein: CASSQELILDTGELFF.

The gene calls are TRBV20-1 and TRBJ1-3. Germline-derived CDR1 and CDR2 are DFQATT and SNEGSKA (reference sequence). The CDR3 runs to 15 residues. CDR3 region: CSARELDMTGNTIYF.